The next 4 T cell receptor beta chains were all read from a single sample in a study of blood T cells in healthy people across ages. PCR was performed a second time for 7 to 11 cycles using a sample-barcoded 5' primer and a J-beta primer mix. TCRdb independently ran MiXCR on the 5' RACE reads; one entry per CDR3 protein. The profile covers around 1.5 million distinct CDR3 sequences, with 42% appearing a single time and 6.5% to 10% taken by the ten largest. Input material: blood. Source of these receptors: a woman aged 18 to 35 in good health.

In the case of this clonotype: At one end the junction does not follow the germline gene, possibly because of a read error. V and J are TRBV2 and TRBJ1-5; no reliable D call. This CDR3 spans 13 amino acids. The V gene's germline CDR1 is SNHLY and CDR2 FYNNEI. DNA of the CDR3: TGTGCCAACAGTGTCGGGTTTGGACAGCCCCAGCATTTT. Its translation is CANSVGFGQPQHF.

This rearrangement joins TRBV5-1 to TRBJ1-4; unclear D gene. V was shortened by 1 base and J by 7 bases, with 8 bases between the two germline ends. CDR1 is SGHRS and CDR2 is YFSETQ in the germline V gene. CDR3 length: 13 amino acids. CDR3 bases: TGCGCCAGCAGCTTGTTAAGTTCTGAAAAACTGTTTTTT. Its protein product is CASSLLSSEKLFF.

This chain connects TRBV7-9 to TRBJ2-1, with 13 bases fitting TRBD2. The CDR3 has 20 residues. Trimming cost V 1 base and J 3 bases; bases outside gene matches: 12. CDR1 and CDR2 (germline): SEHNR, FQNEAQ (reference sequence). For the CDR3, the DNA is TGTGCCAGCAGCTTAGGGACTAGCGGGGGAGCTGTATACTTCTACAATGAGCAGTTCTTC. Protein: CASSLGTSGGAVYFYNEQFF.

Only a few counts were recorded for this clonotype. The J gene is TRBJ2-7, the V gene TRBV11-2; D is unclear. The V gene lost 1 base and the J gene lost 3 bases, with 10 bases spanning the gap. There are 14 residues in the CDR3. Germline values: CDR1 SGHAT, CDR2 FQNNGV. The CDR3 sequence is CASSLGRSGYEQYF. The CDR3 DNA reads TGTGCCAGCAGCTTAGGAAGGTCGGGCTACGAGCAGTACTTC. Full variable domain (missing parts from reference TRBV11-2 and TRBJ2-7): EAGVAQSPRYKIIEKRQSVAFWCNPISGHATLYWYQQILGQGPKLLIQFQNNGVVDDSQLPKDRFSAERLKGVDSTLKIQPAKLEDSAVYLCASSLGRSGYEQYFGPGTRLTVT.